This T cell receptor beta chain was identified in a study of beta chain features in type 1 diabetes. General study points: Moderately but significantly shorter TCRB CDR3s were found in Type 1 diabetes patients in all four CD4+ subsets.

This clone was counted only a few times. The antigen remains undetermined. All of the isolated RNA was reverse transcribed, so expressed TCRB transcripts were sequenced. Using immunoSEQ multiplex PCR, the repertoire was profiled, and TCRdb retains in-frame clones only, with some absent. The sample lists under 300,000 clones; about 7.8% were seen once. This sequence originates from a young woman in good health. The specimen was central memory CD4+ T cells from blood.

The DNA for the CDR3 is TGTGCCAGCAGTTCGGTTTTATGTGGGGGGCGAATGGGCAATCAGCCCCAGCATTTT. It is translated as CASSSVLCGGRMGNQPQHF. This chain uses TRBV6-4 with TRBJ1-5, with a possible D match to TRBD1 (6 bases). The V end was cut by 5 bases, the J end by 2 bases, with 25 bases between. The length of the CDR3 is 19 residues. Germline CDR1 reads MRHNA; CDR2 reads SNTAGT.